This T cell receptor beta chain emerged from a study of spatial heterogeneity in lung cancer. The ends lost 1 base at V and 6 bases at J; junction bases unmatched: 1. CDR1 is LGHDT, CDR2 YNNKEL, per germline (reference sequence). The CDR3 is made up of 15 amino acids. Time point described: sample taken at primary tumor resection. The study sequenced unsorted whole RNA from tumor, nontumor lung or frozen PBMC. In the library, each TCR cDNA molecule bore its own unique molecular identifier. TCRdb re-derived calls from the 5' RACE reads in MiXCR, one entry per CDR3 protein. The sample lists some 83,000 distinct CDR3 sequences; 8% were seen once. Many counts were recorded for this clonotype.

V is TRBV3-1 and J is TRBJ2-1; 12 nucleotides agree with TRBD2. Sequenced material: PBMCs, taken at surgery. The receptor comes from a male donor with early-stage non-small cell lung cancer. This CDR3 reads CASSQGLAGANEQFF. The CDR3 DNA is TGTGCCAGCAGCCAAGGACTAGCGGGGGCCAATGAGCAGTTCTTC.